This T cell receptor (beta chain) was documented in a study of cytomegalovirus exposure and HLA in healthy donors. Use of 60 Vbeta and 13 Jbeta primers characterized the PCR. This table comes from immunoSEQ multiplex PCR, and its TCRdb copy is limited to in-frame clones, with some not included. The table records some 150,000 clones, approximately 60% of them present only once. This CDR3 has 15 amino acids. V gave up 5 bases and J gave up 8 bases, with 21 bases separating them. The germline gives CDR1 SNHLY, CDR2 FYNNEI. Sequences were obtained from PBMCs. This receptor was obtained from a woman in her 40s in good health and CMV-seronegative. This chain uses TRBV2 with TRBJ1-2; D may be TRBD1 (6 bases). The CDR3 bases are TGTGCCAGCAGTACCGCAATGGGGGGGGCGGGCGGCTACACCTTC. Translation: CASSTAMGGAGGYTF.